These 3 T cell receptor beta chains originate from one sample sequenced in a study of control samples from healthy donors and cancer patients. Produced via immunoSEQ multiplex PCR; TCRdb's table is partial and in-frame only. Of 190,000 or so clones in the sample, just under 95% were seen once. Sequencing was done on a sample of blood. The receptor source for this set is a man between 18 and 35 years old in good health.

The CDR3 region is CASSQDRGGLRTQYF. DNA for the CDR3: TGCGCCAGCAGCCAAGACCGGGGGGGGTTGCGTACGCAGTATTTT. This chain uses TRBV4-1 with TRBJ2-3, with 8 bases fitting TRBD2. Trimming cost V 0 bases and J 8 bases; bases outside gene matches: 7. This CDR3 is 15 amino acids long. Germline V lookup: CDR1 MGHRA, CDR2 YSYEKL.

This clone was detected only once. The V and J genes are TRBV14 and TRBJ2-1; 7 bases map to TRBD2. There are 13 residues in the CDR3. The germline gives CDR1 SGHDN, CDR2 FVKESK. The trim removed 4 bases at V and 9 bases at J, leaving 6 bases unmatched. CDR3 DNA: TGTGCCAGCAGCCCTTCTGGCGGGGGTGAGCAGTTCTTC. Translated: CASSPSGGGEQFF.

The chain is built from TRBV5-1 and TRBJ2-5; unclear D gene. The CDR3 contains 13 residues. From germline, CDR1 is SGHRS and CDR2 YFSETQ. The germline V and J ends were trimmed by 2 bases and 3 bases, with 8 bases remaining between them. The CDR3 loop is CASSFATEETQYF. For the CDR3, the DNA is TGCGCCAGCAGCTTTGCGACGGAAGAGACCCAGTACTTC. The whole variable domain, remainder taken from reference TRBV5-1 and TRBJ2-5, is KAGVTQTPRYLIKTRGQQVTLSCSPISGHRSVSWYQQTPGQGLQFLFEYFSETQRNKGNFPGRFSGRQFSNSRSEMNVSTLELGDSALYLCASSFATEETQYFGPGTRLLVL.